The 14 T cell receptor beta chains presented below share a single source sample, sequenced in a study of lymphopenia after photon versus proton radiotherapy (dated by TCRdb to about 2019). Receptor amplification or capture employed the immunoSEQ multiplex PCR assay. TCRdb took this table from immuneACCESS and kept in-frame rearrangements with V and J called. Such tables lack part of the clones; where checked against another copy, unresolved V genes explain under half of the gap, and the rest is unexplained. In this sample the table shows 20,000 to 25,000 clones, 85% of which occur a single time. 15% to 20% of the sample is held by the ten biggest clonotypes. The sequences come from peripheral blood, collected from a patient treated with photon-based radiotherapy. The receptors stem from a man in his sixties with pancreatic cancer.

The CDR3 reads CASQSLAKNIQYF. The DNA for the CDR3 is TGTGCCAGCCAAAGCCTAGCCAAAAACATTCAGTACTTC. The chain recombines TRBV27 with TRBJ2-4; D is unresolved. The CDR3 sequence is 13 residues long. V dropped 8 bases and J dropped 0 bases, with 8 bases sitting between them. Germline CDR1 MNHEY, CDR2 SMNVEV (reference sequence).

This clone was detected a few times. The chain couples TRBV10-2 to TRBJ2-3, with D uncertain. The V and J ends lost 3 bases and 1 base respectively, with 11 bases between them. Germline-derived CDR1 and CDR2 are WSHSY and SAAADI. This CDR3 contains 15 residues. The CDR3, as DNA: TGCGCCAGCAGTGACCCCCCCGCTGGCACAGATACGCAGTATTTT. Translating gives CASSDPPAGTDTQYF.

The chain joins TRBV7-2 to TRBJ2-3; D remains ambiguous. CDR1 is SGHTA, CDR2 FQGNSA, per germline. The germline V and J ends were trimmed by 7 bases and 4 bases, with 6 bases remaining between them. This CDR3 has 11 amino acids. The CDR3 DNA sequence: TGTGCCAGCACCCAGGCAGATACGCAGTATTTT. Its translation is CASTQADTQYF.

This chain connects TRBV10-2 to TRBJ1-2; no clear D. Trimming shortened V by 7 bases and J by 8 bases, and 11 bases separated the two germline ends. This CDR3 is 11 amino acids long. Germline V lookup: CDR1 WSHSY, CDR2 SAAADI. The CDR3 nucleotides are TGCGCCAGCACCAAGGGTAGGGGCTACACCTTC. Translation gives CASTKGRGYTF.

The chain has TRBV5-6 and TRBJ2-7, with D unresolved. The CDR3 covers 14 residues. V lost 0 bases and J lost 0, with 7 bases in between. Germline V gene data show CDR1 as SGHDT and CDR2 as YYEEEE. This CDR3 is CASSLEGISYEQYF. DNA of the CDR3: TGTGCCAGCAGCTTGGAAGGGATCTCCTACGAGCAGTACTTC.

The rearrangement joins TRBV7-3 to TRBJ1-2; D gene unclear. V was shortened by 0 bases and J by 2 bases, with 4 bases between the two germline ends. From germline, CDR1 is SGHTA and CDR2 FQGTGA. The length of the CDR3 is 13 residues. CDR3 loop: CASSLTNNYGYTF. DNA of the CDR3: TGTGCCAGCAGCTTAACGAACAACTATGGCTACACCTTC.

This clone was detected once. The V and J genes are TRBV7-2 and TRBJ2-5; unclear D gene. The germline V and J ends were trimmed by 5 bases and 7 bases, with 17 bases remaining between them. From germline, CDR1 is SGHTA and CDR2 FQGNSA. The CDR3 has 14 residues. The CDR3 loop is CASSPRTASGTQYF. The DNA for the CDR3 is TGTGCCAGCAGCCCGCGGACGGCATCAGGGACCCAGTACTTC.

The CDR3 nucleotides are TGTGCCAGCAGTTCCCTCGGCGAGGGGTTTTCACCCCTCCACTTT. It is translated as CASSSLGEGFSPLHF. The chain links TRBV28 to TRBJ1-6, with D possibly matching TRBD1 (5 bases). CDR3 length: 15 amino acids. V was clipped by 4 bases and J by 9 bases, with 16 bases between them. Germline V lookup: CDR1 MDHEN, CDR2 SYDVKM. The full variable domain, in which reference TRBV28 and TRBJ1-6 provide the parts outside the CDR3, is DVKVTQSSRYLVKRTGEKVFLECVQDMDHENMFWYRQDPGLGLRLIYFSYDVKMKEKGDIPEGYSVSREKKERFSLILESASTNQTSMYLCASSSLGEGFSPLHFGNGTRLTVT.

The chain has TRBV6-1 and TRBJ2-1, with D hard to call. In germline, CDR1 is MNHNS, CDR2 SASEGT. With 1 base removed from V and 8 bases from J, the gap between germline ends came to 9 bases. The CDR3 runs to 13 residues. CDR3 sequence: CASSEVRTDEQFF. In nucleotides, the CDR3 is TGTGCCAGCAGTGAAGTAAGGACGGATGAGCAGTTCTTC.

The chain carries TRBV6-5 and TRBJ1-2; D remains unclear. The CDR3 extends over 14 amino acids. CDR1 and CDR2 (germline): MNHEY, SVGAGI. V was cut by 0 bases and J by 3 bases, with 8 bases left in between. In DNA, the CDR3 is TGTGCCAGCAGTTACTCCACTGCTGACTATGGCTACACCTTC. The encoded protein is CASSYSTADYGYTF.

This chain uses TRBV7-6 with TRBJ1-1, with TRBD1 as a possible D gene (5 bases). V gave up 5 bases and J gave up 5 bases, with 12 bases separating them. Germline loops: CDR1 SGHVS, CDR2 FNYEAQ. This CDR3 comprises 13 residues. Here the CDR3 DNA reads TGTGCCAGCAGCCAGGCGGGGGTAACTGAAGCTTTCTTT. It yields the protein CASSQAGVTEAFF.

The CDR3 protein is CASRPRQFSNQPQHF. The DNA for the CDR3 is TGTGCCAGCCGACCGCGGCAGTTTAGCAATCAGCCCCAGCATTTT. The chain has TRBV19 and TRBJ1-5; no clear D gene. Per germline, CDR1 LNHDA and CDR2 SQIVND (reference sequence). The germline V and J ends were trimmed by 9 bases and 0 bases, with 15 bases remaining between them. CDR3 size: 15 residues.

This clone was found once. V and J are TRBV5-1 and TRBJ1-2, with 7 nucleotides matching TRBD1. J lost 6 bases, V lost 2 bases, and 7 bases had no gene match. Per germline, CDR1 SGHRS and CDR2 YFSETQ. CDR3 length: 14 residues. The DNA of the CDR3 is TGCGCCAGCAGCTTTAACAGGGGCGAGGATGGCTACACCTTC. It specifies CASSFNRGEDGYTF. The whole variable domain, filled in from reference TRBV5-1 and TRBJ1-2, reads KAGVTQTPRYLIKTRGQQVTLSCSPISGHRSVSWYQQTPGQGLQFLFEYFSETQRNKGNFPGRFSGRQFSNSRSEMNVSTLELGDSALYLCASSFNRGEDGYTFGSGTRLTVV.

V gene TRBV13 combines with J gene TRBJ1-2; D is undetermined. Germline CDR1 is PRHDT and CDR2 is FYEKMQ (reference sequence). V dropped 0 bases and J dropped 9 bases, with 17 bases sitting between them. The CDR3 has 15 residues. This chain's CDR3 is CASSLGHLGSDSYTF. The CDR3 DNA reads TGTGCCAGCAGCTTAGGCCACTTAGGGAGCGATAGCTACACCTTC.